The present T cell receptor beta chain was sequenced within a study of shared clonotypes between healthy human individuals. Overall study findings and caveats: The sharing of about 5.3% of naive CD4 clonotypes was seen across a handful of donors.

Memory CD4+ cells were the fraction left after CD45RA+ naive selection. The ends were cut back, 6 bases at V and 3 bases at J, with 16 bases in the middle. The CDR3 has 15 amino acids. The germline V gene encodes CDR1 MGHDK and CDR2 SYGVNS. The data were produced by immunoSEQ multiplex PCR, yet TCRdb's version contains in-frame clones alone and is incomplete. The table lists about 530,000 clones, about 96% of them singletons. Points on this clone: No antigen is known for it.

This chain links TRBV25-1 with TRBJ2-3; D is uncertain. Input material: naive CD4+ T cells sorted from blood. Regarding subset: CD45RA+ positively selected. This receptor was taken from a woman under 40 in good health. The CDR3 reads CASSSARVGTDTQYF. In nucleotides, the CDR3 is TGTGCCAGCAGCTCAGCAAGGGTTGGGACAGATACGCAGTATTTT.